Below, 13 T cell receptor beta chains from the same sample are listed, as sequenced in a study of OX40 agonist ivuxolimab in advanced cancers. Sequenced by immunoSEQ multiplex PCR; TCRdb stores in-frame clones only, minus some. In the table there are 60,000 to 65,000 clones, over 75% of which are singletons. The source material was CD4+ or CD8+ T cells sorted from blood, sampled in a trial of the OX40 agonist ivuxolimab. Receptor source: an adult with an advanced solid tumor such as melanoma, head and neck, liver or kidney cancer.

V usage is TRBV2 and J usage is TRBJ2-1, with 14 bases fitting TRBD2. CDR3 length: 14 residues. V lost 9 bases and J lost 9; bases outside the gene matches: 7. The germline CDR1 and CDR2 sequences are SNHLY and FYNNEI. CDR3 nucleotide sequence: TGTGCCAGAGGGACTAGCGGGGGTAGCGGTGAGCAGTTCTTC. Its protein is CARGTSGGSGEQFF.

V gene TRBV6-5 combines with J gene TRBJ2-7; D is undetermined. The length of the CDR3 is 13 residues. Germline V lookup: CDR1 MNHEY, CDR2 SVGAGI. V was cut by 6 bases and J by 0 bases, with 9 bases left in between. CDR3 nucleotides: TGTGCCAGCAGCAAACGTAACTCCTACGAGCAGTACTTC. Residues: CASSKRNSYEQYF.

The gene calls are TRBV11-2 and TRBJ2-7; D may be TRBD2 (5 bases). This CDR3 has 15 amino acids. V was shortened by 4 bases and J by 0 bases, with 13 bases between the two germline ends. Germline V gene data show CDR1 as SGHAT and CDR2 as FQNNGV. The DNA for the CDR3 is TGTGCCAGCAGCTCGCCGAGGAGGAGCTCCTACGAGCAGTACTTC. It codes for CASSSPRRSSYEQYF.

The V call is TRBV6-6, the J call TRBJ2-1; D remains ambiguous. The CDR3 covers 13 residues. Germline V lookup: CDR1 MNHNY, CDR2 SVGAGI (reference sequence). Trimming removed 2 bases from V and 9 bases from J, with 11 bases in between. The CDR3 is CASSYVNFGEQFF. The CDR3 coding sequence is TGTGCCAGCAGTTACGTTAATTTCGGTGAGCAGTTCTTC.

V usage is TRBV7-9 and J usage is TRBJ2-3; D is perhaps TRBD2 (6 bases). The CDR3 spans 15 residues. Trimming cost V 3 bases and J 2 bases, with 12 bases left between them. From germline, CDR1 is SEHNR and CDR2 FQNEAQ (reference sequence). CDR3 coding DNA: TGTGCCAGCAGCTTCCCGGGACTCTCCACAGATACGCAGTATTTT. Amino acid sequence: CASSFPGLSTDTQYF.

This rearrangement joins TRBV5-1 to TRBJ2-1; D is ambiguous. V lost 5 bases to trimming and J lost 6 bases, with 12 bases between them. The germline CDR1 and CDR2 sequences are SGHRS and YFSETQ. The CDR3 spans 13 residues. The CDR3 spells CASRPGSGNEQFF. The CDR3, as DNA: TGCGCCAGCAGACCCGGAAGTGGCAATGAGCAGTTCTTC.

The rearrangement joins TRBV11-3 to TRBJ2-5; D is ambiguous. The CDR3 consists of 13 residues. In germline, CDR1 is SGHNT, CDR2 YENEEA. The germline V and J ends were trimmed by 3 bases and 4 bases, with 9 bases remaining between them. The CDR3 sequence is CASSLTARETQYF. CDR3 coding DNA: TGTGCCAGCAGCTTGACCGCCAGAGAGACCCAGTACTTC.

The chain employs TRBV11-2 and TRBJ2-3; no clear D gene. The CDR3 extends over 13 amino acids. CDR1 SGHAT and CDR2 FQNNGV come from the germline V gene. V was pared by 5 bases and J by 6 bases, with 12 bases between. The CDR3 loop is CASSPMIQDTQYF. DNA of the CDR3: TGTGCCAGCAGCCCAATGATCCAGGATACGCAGTATTTT.

The chain combines TRBV6-1 with TRBJ1-3, with D perhaps TRBD1 (5 bases). The CDR3 contains 15 residues. CDR1 and CDR2 from the germline V gene are MNHNS and SASEGT. V lost 0 bases, J lost 1 base, and 7 bases lay in between. This chain's CDR3 is CASSEAYRSGNTIYF. The CDR3 DNA reads TGTGCCAGCAGTGAAGCTTACAGGTCTGGAAACACCATATATTTT.

V gene TRBV6-1 combines with J gene TRBJ1-1, with D tentatively TRBD1 (5 bases). Deletions cut 5 bases from V and 3 bases from J, with 7 bases between. Germline V lookup: CDR1 MNHNS, CDR2 SASEGT. This CDR3 has 12 amino acids. The CDR3, as DNA: TGTGCCAGCAGTCCCAGGGACACTGAAGCTTTCTTT. Its translation: CASSPRDTEAFF.

J is TRBJ2-5 and V is TRBV28; D may be TRBD2 (7 bases). V was trimmed by 3 bases and J by 5 bases, leaving 13 bases between them. The CDR3 runs 14 residues. The germline gives CDR1 MDHEN, CDR2 SYDVKM. The CDR3 reads CASSFGGRWETQYF. CDR3 sequence (DNA): TGTGCCAGCAGTTTCGGGGGGCGTTGGGAGACCCAGTACTTC.

The chain joins TRBV15 to TRBJ1-1; 7 nucleotides align to TRBD1. CDR1 and CDR2 (germline): LNHNV, YYDKDF (reference sequence). Trimming took 6 bases from V and 5 from J; bases not matched to a gene: 12. The CDR3 runs to 15 residues. As DNA, the CDR3 is TGTGCCACCAGGTTCGCAGGGGGATGGAGAACTGAAGCTTTCTTT. As protein: CATRFAGGWRTEAFF.

The chain links TRBV5-1 to TRBJ1-2, with D maybe TRBD1 (6 bases). The V gene lost 2 bases and the J gene lost 4 bases, with 12 bases spanning the gap. The CDR3 covers 14 residues. Looked up from germline, CDR1 is SGHRS and CDR2 is YFSETQ. The CDR3 DNA is TGCGCCAGCAGCTTTGGGGGCTCTGGCTATGGCTACACCTTC. Translating gives CASSFGGSGYGYTF.